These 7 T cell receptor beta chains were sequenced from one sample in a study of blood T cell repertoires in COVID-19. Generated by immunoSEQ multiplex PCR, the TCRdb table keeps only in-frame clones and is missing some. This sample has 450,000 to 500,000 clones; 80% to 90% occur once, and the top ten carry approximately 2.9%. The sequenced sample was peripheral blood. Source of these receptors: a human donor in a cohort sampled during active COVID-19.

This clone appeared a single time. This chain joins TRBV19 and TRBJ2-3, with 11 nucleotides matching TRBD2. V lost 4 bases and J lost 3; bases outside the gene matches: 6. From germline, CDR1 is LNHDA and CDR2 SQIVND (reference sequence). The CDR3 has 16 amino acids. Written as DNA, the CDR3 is TGTGCCAGTAGTACGGTAGCGGGAGGGGCAACAGATACGCAGTATTTT. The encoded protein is CASSTVAGGATDTQYF.

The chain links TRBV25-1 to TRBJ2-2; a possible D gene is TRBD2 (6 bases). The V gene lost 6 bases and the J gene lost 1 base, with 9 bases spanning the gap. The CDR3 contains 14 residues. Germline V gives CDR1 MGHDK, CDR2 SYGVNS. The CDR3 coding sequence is TGTGCCAGCAGAAGCGGGCGGAACACCGGGGAGCTGTTTTTT. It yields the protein CASRSGRNTGELFF.

The CDR3 region is CASSLKSDGFAEAFF. The CDR3 nucleotides are TGTGCCAGCAGCTTAAAATCTGACGGGTTCGCTGAAGCTTTCTTT. This chain links TRBV7-9 with TRBJ1-1; no firm D call. This CDR3 has 15 amino acids. Germline V gene data show CDR1 as SEHNR and CDR2 as FQNEAQ (reference sequence). Trimming stripped 2 bases from V and 6 bases from J, with 16 bases between. Complete variable domain (other parts from reference TRBV7-9 and TRBJ1-1): DTGVSQNPRHKITKRGQNVTFRCDPISEHNRLYWYRQTLGQGPEFLTYFQNEAQLEKSRLLSDRFSAERPKGSFSTLEIQRTEQGDSAMYLCASSLKSDGFAEAFFGQGTRLTVV.

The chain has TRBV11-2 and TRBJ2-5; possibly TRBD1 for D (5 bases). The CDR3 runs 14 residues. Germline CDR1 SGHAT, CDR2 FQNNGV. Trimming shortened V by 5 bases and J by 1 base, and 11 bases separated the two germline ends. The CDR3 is CASSTRVTQETQYF. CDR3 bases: TGTGCCAGCAGCACCAGGGTCACCCAAGAGACCCAGTACTTC.

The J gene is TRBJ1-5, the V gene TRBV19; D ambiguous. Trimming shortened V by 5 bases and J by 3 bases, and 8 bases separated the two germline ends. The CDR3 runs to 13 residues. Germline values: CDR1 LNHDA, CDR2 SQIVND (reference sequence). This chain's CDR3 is CASSYGYNQPQHF. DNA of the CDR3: TGTGCCAGTAGTTACGGTTACAATCAGCCCCAGCATTTT.

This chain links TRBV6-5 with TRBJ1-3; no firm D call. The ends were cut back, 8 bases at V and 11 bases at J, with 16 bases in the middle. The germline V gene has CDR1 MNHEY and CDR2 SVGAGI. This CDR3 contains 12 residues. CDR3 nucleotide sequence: TGTGCCAGCGAGGGAGTAGGCAATCCCATATATTTT. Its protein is CASEGVGNPIYF.

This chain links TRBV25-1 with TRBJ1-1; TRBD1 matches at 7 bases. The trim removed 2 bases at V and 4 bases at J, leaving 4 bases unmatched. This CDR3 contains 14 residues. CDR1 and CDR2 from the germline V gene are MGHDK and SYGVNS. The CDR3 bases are TGTGCCAGCAGTGAACCCGGACAGGCCACTGAAGCTTTCTTT. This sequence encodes CASSEPGQATEAFF.